Below are 32 T cell receptor beta chains sequenced from a single sample in a study of blood T cells in healthy people across ages. Combining a sample-barcoded 5' primer with a J-beta primer mix, a second PCR ran for about 6 to 11 cycles. TCRdb re-analysed the 5' RACE reads in MiXCR, keeping a single row per CDR3 protein. The sample yields over 950,000 distinct CDR3 sequences, roughly 50% seen once. Sequenced sample: blood. The receptor set was obtained from a woman aged 60-70 years in good health.

This chain links TRBV5-1 with TRBJ2-3; TRBD2 matches at 7 bases. CDR1 and CDR2 (germline): SGHRS, YFSETQ. The CDR3 sequence is 16 residues long. The V gene end was trimmed by 3 bases and the J gene end by 1 base; junction bases not matched to a gene: 8. CDR3 DNA: TGCGCCAGCAGCTGGGGGGGAGGGGCCGGCACAGATACGCAGTATTTT. The encoded protein is CASSWGGGAGTDTQYF.

There are a few counts of this clonotype. The chain's CDR3 is CSAEAGGTYEQYF. CDR3 coding DNA: TGCAGCGCGGAAGCGGGAGGGACCTACGAGCAGTACTTC. The V gene is TRBV29-1, the J gene TRBJ2-7, with 10 bases that match TRBD2. The V and J ends lost 7 bases and 2 bases, in that order; junction bases with no gene match: 5. From germline, CDR1 is SQVTM and CDR2 ANQGSEA. This CDR3 is built from 13 residues.

This clonotype has more than one count but fewer than ten. The rearrangement uses TRBV27 and TRBJ2-7, with 9 bases lining up with TRBD1. J gave up 5 bases and V 4 bases, and 9 bases lay outside the gene matches. The germline V gene has CDR1 MNHEY and CDR2 SMNVEV (reference sequence). CDR3 length: 15 residues. CDR3 sequence reads: CASSSPGTGRDEQYF. The CDR3 DNA reads TGTGCCAGCAGTTCGCCCGGGACAGGGCGGGACGAGCAGTACTTC.

This clonotype was seen a handful of times. CDR3 in amino acids: CASSRGQGTQPQHF. Here the CDR3 DNA reads TGTGCCAGCAGCCGTGGACAGGGCACTCAGCCCCAGCATTTT. V usage is TRBV7-9 and J usage is TRBJ1-5; 8 bases line up with TRBD1. Germline CDR1 is SEHNR and CDR2 is FQNEAQ (reference sequence). V was pared by 5 bases and J by 6 bases, with 6 bases of the junction left unmatched. CDR3 size: 14 residues.

This clonotype was recorded only once. The V gene is TRBV27, the J gene TRBJ2-5; tentatively, D is TRBD1 (5 bases). TRBJ2-7 explains the end of the DNA better; the J call may be wrong. CDR1 is MNHEY and CDR2 is SMNVEV in the germline V gene (reference sequence). The CDR3 is made up of 14 amino acids. CDR3: CASSVRGLAYEQYF. As DNA, the CDR3 is TGTGCCAGCAGTGTAAGGGGATTAGCCTACGAGCAGTACTTC.

The chain employs TRBV30 and TRBJ1-1, with 8 bases lining up with TRBD1. The V gene's germline CDR1 is GTSNPN and CDR2 SVGIG (reference sequence). This CDR3 region has 12 residues. The V segment lost 5 bases and the J segment 7 bases; nucleotides outside the gene matches: 6. The CDR3 coding sequence is TGTGCCTGGGGGACAGGCCCGGTTGAAGCTTTCTTT. Translated: CAWGTGPVEAFF.

This clonotype occurred a few times. The chain has TRBV5-6 and TRBJ2-5; maybe TRBD1 (6 bases). The J call is in doubt because the DNA end fits TRBJ2-7 better. Germline CDR1 is SGHDT and CDR2 is YYEEEE. CDR3 length: 14 residues. The CDR3 loop reads CASSLIRGTVEQYF. The CDR3 DNA is TGTGCCAGCAGCTTGATAAGGGGGACGGTCGAGCAGTACTTC.

This clonotype was seen a handful of times. The V call is TRBV7-2, the J call TRBJ2-7; D not resolved. The CDR3 length is 15 residues. The V gene's germline CDR1 is SGHTA and CDR2 FQGNSA. The V gene lost 7 bases and the J gene lost 2 bases, with 18 bases spanning the gap. Here the CDR3 DNA reads TGTGCCAGCACCATTCGAGGTCGGGCCCCCTACGAGCAGTACTTC. This encodes CASTIRGRAPYEQYF. The full variable domain, completed using reference TRBV7-2 and TRBJ2-7, is GAGVSQSPSNKVTEKGKDVELRCDPISGHTALYWYRQSLGQGLEFLIYFQGNSAPDKSGLPSDRFSAERTGGSVSTLTIQRTQQEDSAVYLCASTIRGRAPYEQYFGPGTRLTVT.

The chain joins TRBV20-1 to TRBJ2-5, with 8 bases that match TRBD2. Germline V CDR1 and CDR2: DFQATT, SNEGSKA (reference sequence). The V and J ends lost 3 bases and 4 bases, in that order; junction bases with no gene match: 10. This CDR3 region has 15 residues. The CDR3 region has the DNA TGCAGTGCTAGGCCCCCCACTAGCGGAGGAGAGACCCAGTACTTC. Translating gives CSARPPTSGGETQYF.

The CDR3 nucleotides are TGTGCCTGGAGTGGCCAAGGGGCTTTGGGCTACACCTTC. Protein sequence: CAWSGQGALGYTF. The chain carries TRBV30 and TRBJ1-2, with TRBD1 as a possible D gene (5 bases). This CDR3 region has 13 residues. V was clipped by 1 base and J by 8 bases, with 14 bases between them. Germline CDR1 and CDR2: GTSNPN and SVGIG (reference sequence).

Of note for this clonotype: The junction departs from the called germline gene at one end, perhaps through a read error. The V call is TRBV7-2, the J call TRBJ2-1, with 11 nucleotides matching TRBD2. CDR3 length: 19 amino acids. CDR1 is SGHTA and CDR2 is FQGNSA in the germline V gene. The CDR3 loop is CASSLPSGLAGISYDEQFF. DNA for the CDR3: TGTGCCAGCAGCCTTCCCTCAGGACTAGCGGGTATATCCTACGATGAGCAGTTCTTC.

The rearrangement joins TRBV20-1 to TRBJ2-7; TRBD2 matches at 13 bases. The CDR3 runs to 15 residues. Trimming cost V 5 bases and J 0 bases; bases outside gene matches: 4. Germline loops: CDR1 DFQATT, CDR2 SNEGSKA (reference sequence). CDR3 sequence (DNA): TGCAGTGCTTCAGGACTAGCGGGAGTCTCCTACGAGCAGTACTTC. Encoded protein: CSASGLAGVSYEQYF.

The chain couples TRBV3-1 to TRBJ2-4; D unresolved. The J call may not be correct, given that the DNA end is closer to TRBJ2-7. Germline CDR1 is LGHDT and CDR2 is YNNKEL (reference sequence). The CDR3 has 12 residues. The CDR3 DNA follows: TGTGCCAGCAGCCAAGAGCTCCGCGAGCAGTACTTC. Its translation is CASSQELREQYF.

The chain is built from TRBV20-1 and TRBJ2-1; 15 positions agree with TRBD2. V lost 4 bases, J lost 14 bases, and 3 bases stayed unmatched. The CDR3 runs to 12 residues. CDR1 is DFQATT and CDR2 is SNEGSKA in the germline V gene (reference sequence). CDR3 residues: CSATGTSGRKFF. The CDR3 DNA reads TGCAGTGCTACAGGGACTAGCGGGAGGAAGTTCTTC.

Here the CDR3 DNA reads TGTGCCAGCAGCGTAGCCCCAGAAACAGGGCCGCAGTACTTC. This sequence encodes CASSVAPETGPQYF. The rearrangement joins TRBV9 to TRBJ2-4; tentatively, D is TRBD1 (6 bases). CDR3 length: 14 residues. Germline CDR1 reads SGDLS; CDR2 reads YYNGEE. V was clipped by 0 bases and J by 13 bases, with 17 bases between them.

This clonotype was seen only a few times. This chain connects TRBV29-1 to TRBJ2-7; a possible D gene is TRBD1 (5 bases). The CDR3 has 12 amino acids. Germline CDR1 reads SQVTM; CDR2 reads ANQGSEA. V shed 0 bases and J shed 6 bases, with 9 bases lying between them. CDR3 loop: CSVEEDTAEQYF. The CDR3 coding sequence is TGCAGCGTTGAAGAGGACACGGCCGAGCAGTACTTC.

This clonotype was detected many times. V gene TRBV2 combines with J gene TRBJ2-7; D ambiguous. Trimming pared 7 bases from V and 5 bases from J, leaving 12 bases between. The CDR3 is 12 residues long. CDR1 SNHLY and CDR2 FYNNEI come from the germline V gene. The CDR3 nucleotides are TGTGCCAGCATGAAAGACTGGGACGAGCAGTACTTC. This translates into CASMKDWDEQYF.

This clonotype was seen a few times. This chain joins TRBV5-1 and TRBJ2-3; D gene uncertain. CDR3 length: 12 residues. Germline V gene lookup returns CDR1 SGHRS and CDR2 YFSETQ. Trimming shortened V by 1 base and J by 14 bases, and 14 bases separated the two germline ends. The CDR3 protein is CASSLKLPRMYF. The CDR3 DNA reads TGCGCCAGCAGCTTGAAGCTCCCCCGAATGTATTTT.

This chain joins TRBV12-3 or TRBV12-4 and TRBJ1-2; D is undetermined. Trimming removed 3 bases at V and 6 bases at J, with 11 bases between. This CDR3 comprises 13 residues. This CDR3 reads CASSFRGSNGYTF. The DNA of the CDR3 is TGTGCCAGCAGTTTTCGGGGATCGAATGGCTACACCTTC.

The V call is TRBV12-3 or TRBV12-4, the J call TRBJ2-3; D gene uncertain. V gave up 5 bases and J gave up 4 bases, with 16 bases separating them. The CDR3 is made up of 15 amino acids. CDR3: CASSRSRRRADTQYF. DNA of the CDR3: TGTGCCAGCAGTAGGAGCAGGAGAAGAGCAGATACGCAGTATTTT.

V gene TRBV12-3 or TRBV12-4 combines with J gene TRBJ2-2, with D possibly matching TRBD2 (5 bases). V lost 7 bases to trimming and J lost 8 bases, with 11 bases between them. The CDR3 contains 12 residues. The CDR3 bases are TGTGCCAGCAACCTGGACTCGGGGGAGCTGTTTTTT. It translates to CASNLDSGELFF.

The rearrangement links TRBV28 to TRBJ2-4, with TRBD1 identical over 7 bases. From germline, CDR1 is MDHEN and CDR2 SYDVKM. Germline trimming cut 4 bases from V and 13 bases from J; bases unmatched to any gene: 7. This CDR3 has 12 residues. In DNA form, the CDR3 reads TGTGCCAGCAGTTCCAGTCCCAGGGGGCAGTACTTC. Its translation: CASSSSPRGQYF.

This rearrangement joins TRBV30 to TRBJ2-1; tentatively, D is TRBD2 (5 bases). The CDR3 runs 14 residues. V lost 0 bases and J 8 bases, leaving 14 bases between the germline ends. The germline CDR1 and CDR2 sequences are GTSNPN and SVGIG (reference sequence). CDR3 DNA: TGTGCCTGGAGTGTTGGTGGGAGTATCGATGAGCAGTTCTTC. Translated: CAWSVGGSIDEQFF. Complete variable domain (other parts from reference TRBV30 and TRBJ2-1): SQTIHQWPATLVQPVGSPLSLECTVEGTSNPNLYWYRQAAGRGLQLLFYSVGIGQISSEVPQNLSASRPQDRQFILSSKKLLLSDSGFYLCAWSVGGSIDEQFFGPGTRLTVL.

The chain has TRBV5-6 and TRBJ1-2; the D is unclear. Germline V gene data show CDR1 as SGHDT and CDR2 as YYEEEE. The V gene lost 2 bases and the J gene lost 8 bases, with 16 bases spanning the gap. The CDR3 sequence is 14 residues long. Here the CDR3 DNA reads TGTGCCAGCAGCTTTGGGTTAACCCCCTCCGGCTACACCTTC. Its protein product is CASSFGLTPSGYTF. Based on the CDR3 plus reference TRBV5-6 and TRBJ1-2, the full variable domain is DAGVTQSPTHLIKTRGQQVTLRCSPKSGHDTVSWYQQALGQGPQFIFQYYEEEERQRGNFPDRFSGHQFPNYSSELNVNALLLGDSALYLCASSFGLTPSGYTFGSGTRLTVV.

This clonotype was seen only once. This chain links TRBV30 with TRBJ2-1; D is ambiguous. V gave up 0 bases and J gave up 8 bases, with 8 bases separating them. Germline V CDR1 and CDR2: GTSNPN, SVGIG (reference sequence). The CDR3 totals 12 residues. CDR3 in amino acids: CAWSVLFYEQFF. Here the CDR3 DNA reads TGTGCCTGGAGTGTACTTTTTTATGAGCAGTTCTTC.

The rearrangement joins TRBV12-3 or TRBV12-4 to TRBJ2-5; D gene ambiguous. The CDR3 has 15 amino acids. V lost 1 base and J 2 bases, leaving 11 bases between the germline ends. This chain's CDR3 is CASSLVGLGQETQYF. For the CDR3, the DNA is TGTGCCAGCAGTTTAGTCGGTTTGGGACAAGAGACCCAGTACTTC.

This clonotype was found a few times. The chain combines TRBV10-3 with TRBJ2-6; no reliable D call. Trimming took off 6 bases at V and 4 bases at J, with 13 bases between the two ends. The CDR3 is made up of 15 amino acids. Germline CDR1 and CDR2: ENHRY and SYGVKD. The CDR3 nucleotides read TGTGCCATCAGCGCAGATGGTCCGGGGGCCAACGTCCTGACTTTC. This encodes CAISADGPGANVLTF.

The CDR3 loop reads CASSLWGRDRGYEQYF. Written as DNA, the CDR3 is TGTGCCAGCAGTTTATGGGGTCGGGACAGGGGGTACGAGCAGTACTTC. The chain links TRBV28 to TRBJ2-7; 11 bases line up with TRBD1. J was trimmed by 4 bases and V by 0 bases; bases with no gene match: 5. Germline V gives CDR1 MDHEN, CDR2 SYDVKM. The CDR3 is 16 amino acids. The full variable domain, rest sourced from reference TRBV28 and TRBJ2-7, is DVKVTQSSRYLVKRTGEKVFLECVQDMDHENMFWYRQDPGLGLRLIYFSYDVKMKEKGDIPEGYSVSREKKERFSLILESASTNQTSMYLCASSLWGRDRGYEQYFGPGTRLTVT.

The genes are TRBV7-2 and TRBJ1-1; 7 bases match TRBD1. After removal of 2 bases from V and 7 bases from J, the junction contained 4 bases not matched to a gene. This CDR3 has 13 amino acids. Germline-derived CDR1 and CDR2 are SGHTA and FQGNSA. The CDR3 sequence: CASSLFRTGEAFF. The CDR3 nucleotides are TGTGCCAGCAGCTTATTTCGGACAGGTGAAGCTTTCTTT.

The CDR3 coding sequence is TGTGCCAGCAGCACTCCGCTAGCGGGGGGAAGGTACAATGAGCAGTTCTTC. Its translation: CASSTPLAGGRYNEQFF. The gene calls are TRBV5-6 and TRBJ2-1; 11 bases line up with TRBD2. The CDR3 is made up of 17 amino acids. Germline V gene lookup returns CDR1 SGHDT and CDR2 YYEEEE. Trimming took 4 bases from V and 4 from J; bases not matched to a gene: 10.

This clonotype was seen a handful of times. The V call is TRBV6-5, the J call TRBJ2-3, with 10 positions matching TRBD2. Germline-derived CDR1 and CDR2 are MNHEY and SVGAGI. There are 15 residues in the CDR3. Trimming took 7 bases from V and 1 from J; bases not matched to a gene: 5. For the CDR3, the DNA is TGTGCCAGCAAGGTGCTAGCGGGGGGCACAGATACGCAGTATTTT. Protein product: CASKVLAGGTDTQYF.

Written as DNA, the CDR3 is TGTGCCAGCAGCCTGTCGACAGGGGGCGGGAACACTGAAGCTTTCTTT. Translated, it gives CASSLSTGGGNTEAFF. The rearrangement links TRBV7-3 to TRBJ1-1; 10 nucleotides align to TRBD1. V shed 5 bases and J 1 base; nucleotides not matched to a gene: 7. CDR1 is SGHTA, CDR2 FQGTGA, per germline. This CDR3 region has 16 residues.